The rows below give T cell receptor beta chains drawn from one sample of a study of identical twins. Each CDR3 protein gets one entry after TCRdb re-called the 5' RACE reads with MiXCR. The sample has approximately 220,000 distinct CDR3 sequences; about 7.5% are singletons. In addition, the sample was reused for a study of yellow fever vaccine responses in identical twins.

The sequencing sample was made of CD8+ T cells sorted from blood. These receptors all come from a young woman in good health. Each CDR3 is given with its conserved first and last residue. The D gene is left open where the match is weak. The size entry is marked missing in some rows and otherwise reads once, few, many or a size class.

cdr3_nt	cdr3_aa	clone_size	v_call	j_call	d_call
TGTGCCAGCAGCGTAGTTAGCGGGACAATCACCGGGGAGCTGTTTTTT	CASSVVSGTITGELFF	NA	TRBV9	TRBJ2-2	TRBD2
TGTGCCAGCAGCTTAGCTGGACTAGCGGGGCCAACCTACGAGCAGTACTTC	CASSLAGLAGPTYEQYF	many	TRBV11-2	TRBJ2-7	TRBD2
TGTGCCAGCAGCCAAGATACGGGTTACAATGAGCAGTTCTTC	CASSQDTGYNEQFF	many	TRBV14	TRBJ2-1	NA
TGCAGCGTTGAAGGGCTAGCGGGAGGGTACTCCTACAATGAGCAGTTCTTC	CSVEGLAGGYSYNEQFF	few	TRBV29-1	TRBJ2-1	TRBD2
TGTGCCAGCAGCCGAGGGACTAGCGACCTGGATACGCAGTATTTT	CASSRGTSDLDTQYF	NA	TRBV5-5	TRBJ2-3	TRBD2
NA	CASSLVTFGATSTEAFF	NA	TRBV28	TRBJ1-1	NA
TGCAGCCATACGGGGGGAGAAAACATTCAGTACTTC	CSHTGGENIQYF	few	TRBV20-1	TRBJ2-4	TRBD2
TGTGCCATCAGTTATCCACCACCGGGACACTCTCAATACAATGAGCAGTTCTTC	CAISYPPPGHSQYNEQFF	NA	TRBV12-3/TRBV12-4	TRBJ2-1	NA
TGTGCCAGCAGCCTTAGCCGTAGCTCCTACAATGAGCAGTTCTTC	CASSLSRSSYNEQFF	many	TRBV27	TRBJ2-1	NA
TGTGCCAGCAGCCAAGGGACTGAGCAGTTCTTC	CASSQGTEQFF	NA	TRBV4-2	TRBJ2-1	NA
TGCGCCAGCAGCCTCGGACAGGGAAGCGGTGAGCAGTTCTTC	CASSLGQGSGEQFF	NA	TRBV4-1	TRBJ2-1	TRBD1
TGTGCCAGCAGTTACCATTTTGGACAGAGCGAATACAATGAGCAGTTCTTC	CASSYHFGQSEYNEQFF	NA	TRBV28	TRBJ2-1	NA
TGTGCCAGCAGTTCGGGACAGCGCACAGATACGCAGTATTTT	CASSSGQRTDTQYF	few	TRBV12-3/TRBV12-4	TRBJ2-3	TRBD1
TGTGCCATCAGCTCAGAGGAGACTGGGGTGGAGACCCAGTACTTC	CAISSEETGVETQYF	NA	TRBV10-3	TRBJ2-5	NA
TGTGCCAGCAGTGAAGTGAGGTGGGAGCGGGAGTTAGGCAATGAGCAGTTCTTC	CASSEVRWERELGNEQFF	many	TRBV2	TRBJ2-1	TRBD2
TGTGCCATCAGTGACGCTAACGAAAAACTGTTTTTT	CAISDANEKLFF	few	TRBV10-3	TRBJ1-4	NA
TGCGCCAGCAGCCAAGATAACGGGGGCACAGATACGCAGTATTTT	CASSQDNGGTDTQYF	few	TRBV4-1	TRBJ2-3	NA
TGCAGCGTTGGGGCTAGCGGGGCCAGCTCCTACAATGAGCAGTTCTTC	CSVGASGASSYNEQFF	many	TRBV29-1	TRBJ2-1	TRBD2
TGTGCCAGCAGCTTGACGTGGGATGAGCAGTTCTTC	CASSLTWDEQFF	many	TRBV7-8	TRBJ2-1	NA
TGTGCCAGCTCCCGGCCAGGGGGCAACTATAATTCACCCCTCCACTTT	CASSRPGGNYNSPLHF	NA	TRBV27	TRBJ1-6	TRBD1
TGCGGGGTCAACCCGGGGGCTAGCGGGACCTGGAGCACAGATACGCAGTATTTT	CGVNPGASGTWSTDTQYF	NA	TRBV20-1	TRBJ2-3	TRBD2
TGCGCCAGCAGCCTTACCATAGGACAGGGACGGATGAAGGAGCAGTTCTTC	CASSLTIGQGRMKEQFF	many	TRBV5-1	TRBJ2-1	TRBD1
TGTGCCAGCAGCTTTAGTCCCAAAGCGGGCAATGAGCAGTTCTTC	CASSFSPKAGNEQFF	few	TRBV7-3	TRBJ2-1	NA
TGTGCCAGCAGCAACTCTGACTGGGGAAGCAATGAGCAGTTCTTC	CASSNSDWGSNEQFF	few	TRBV6-5	TRBJ2-1	NA
TGCGCCAGCAGCCCAACAGTGCGCACTGAAGCTTTCTTT	CASSPTVRTEAFF	many	TRBV5-1	TRBJ1-1	NA
TGTGCCAGCAGCCAAGAACGGGAGGGCAATCAGCCCCAGCATTTT	CASSQEREGNQPQHF	NA	TRBV4-2	TRBJ1-5	NA
TGTGCCAGCAGTTCCCCCTGGACAGCATTCTATGGCTACACCTTC	CASSSPWTAFYGYTF	many	TRBV28	TRBJ1-2	NA
TGTGCCACCAGCAGAGCGACTAGCGGGGCCAATGAGCAGTTCTTC	CATSRATSGANEQFF	many	TRBV15	TRBJ2-1	TRBD2
TGTGCCAGCAGGTTACAGGGGGCGGGCAATCAGCCCCAGCATTTT	CASRLQGAGNQPQHF	few	TRBV6-5	TRBJ1-5	TRBD1
TGCGCCAGCAGCTTGCCCCCGGGAGATACGCAGTATTTT	CASSLPPGDTQYF	few	TRBV5-1	TRBJ2-3	NA
TGTGCCAGCGGAACGGGACCGAACACTGAAGCTTTCTTT	CASGTGPNTEAFF	many	TRBV2	TRBJ1-1	NA
TGTGCCAGCAGCTTAGCAGGGGCAAGCTCCTACAATGAGCAGTTCTTC	CASSLAGASSYNEQFF	few	TRBV7-8	TRBJ2-1	NA
TGTGCCAGCAGCTTGGAGGCGGATTTCTTGAACACAGATACGCAGTATTTT	CASSLEADFLNTDTQYF	NA	TRBV5-6	TRBJ2-3	NA
TGTGCCACCTCCCTACAGGGGGTTGAGCAGTTCTTC	CATSLQGVEQFF	many	TRBV24-1	TRBJ2-1	TRBD1
TGTGCCAGCAGCGTGTCCCCCCGAACAGGGAATGCGGAGACCCAGTACTTC	CASSVSPRTGNAETQYF	few	TRBV9	TRBJ2-5	NA
TGCAGCGTTGTAGCCGCGGGGGTCTACAATGAGCAGTTCTTC	CSVVAAGVYNEQFF	NA	TRBV29-1	TRBJ2-1	TRBD2
TGTGCCAGCAGTTTACTCCAGGGGGCTGTGGGTCAGCCCCAGCATTTT	CASSLLQGAVGQPQHF	few	TRBV6-2/TRBV6-3	TRBJ1-5	TRBD1
TGTGCCAGCAGTTCTAGCGGGGGGGCCGGAGAGACCCAGTACTTC	CASSSSGGAGETQYF	many	TRBV6-4	TRBJ2-5	TRBD2
TGCGCCAGCAGCCAGCAACCTCCGGGACAGCTCTCTGGAAACACCATATATTTT	CASSQQPPGQLSGNTIYF	many	TRBV4-1	TRBJ1-3	TRBD1
TGTGCCAGCAGTTACCGACCTGGACAGGCTCACTCCACAGATACGCAGTATTTT	CASSYRPGQAHSTDTQYF	few	TRBV6-5	TRBJ2-3	TRBD1
TGTGCCAGTAGTATCGCCGTTCTCGGCTCCTACAATGAGCAGTTCTTC	CASSIAVLGSYNEQFF	NA	TRBV19	TRBJ2-1	NA
TGTGCCAGCAGTTACCTCAGCAGCGGCACAACCTACGAGCAGTACTTC	CASSYLSSGTTYEQYF	few	TRBV6-5	TRBJ2-7	NA
TGTGCCAGCAGCTTAGCCCCCCCGGGTAGGGCGTTCACCGGGGAGCTGTTTTTT	CASSLAPPGRAFTGELFF	few	TRBV7-2	TRBJ2-2	NA
TGTGCCAGCAGCCGAGGAGGGGCTGAGGATACGCAGTATTTT	CASSRGGAEDTQYF	few	TRBV7-3	TRBJ2-3	NA
TGTGCCAGCAGTGGTCCTAGCGGGGGGGCTTGGGAGACCCAGTACTTC	CASSGPSGGAWETQYF	many	TRBV25-1	TRBJ2-5	TRBD2